A single T cell receptor beta chain is shown here with its context. The germline V gene encodes CDR1 LGHDT and CDR2 YNNKEL (reference sequence). Trimming took 1 base from V and 2 from J, leaving 5 bases between them. The CDR3 is made up of 13 amino acids. How the authors handled the data: Using reference gene primer amplification, nucleated cell counts were estimated. Clones were sequenced by immunoSEQ multiplex PCR, and TCRdb holds only the in-frame ones, with some missing. V and J calls and clone size come straight from that table; D and trimming were deduced from the DNA. The sample records about 72,000 clones, under 95% being singletons. This record belongs to a study of blood T cell repertoires in COVID-19. In the study overall: The study drew acute and convalescent COVID-19 samples from the United States, Italy and Spain. Sources were T cells, B-cell-depleted T cells, or PBMCs; the material itself was cDNA or gDNA.

This receptor was obtained from a woman aged 60-75 years with active COVID-19. The genes are TRBV3-1 (or the pseudogene TRBV3-2) and TRBJ2-5; D gene unclear. Material for sequencing was peripheral blood. The CDR3 region is CASSQVPQETQYF. CDR3 coding DNA: TGTGCCAGCAGCCAAGTCCCTCAAGAGACCCAGTACTTC.